A single sample gave rise to the 21 T cell receptor beta chains below, sequenced in a study of T-cell memory formation after mild COVID-19. TCRdb reanalysed the 5' RACE reads using MiXCR and keeps one entry per CDR3 protein. The sample holds approximately 260,000 distinct CDR3 sequences, over 15% seen once. Sequencing was done on a sample of PBMCs or a T cell subset sorted from them (not recorded which). These receptors were collected from a young man who had mild COVID-19 (a few samples of this study predate the infection). Cell type and time point are not known.

J is TRBJ1-5 and V is TRBV10-3; a weak D match, TRBD1 (6 bases). CDR3 size: 14 residues. Between the trimmed V and J ends, which lost 4 bases and 5 bases, there was a span of 12 bases. Germline V gives CDR1 ENHRY, CDR2 SYGVKD. The chain's CDR3 is CAISARGQDQPQHF. The CDR3 DNA is TGTGCCATCAGTGCCAGGGGTCAGGATCAGCCCCAGCATTTT.

Only a few counts were recorded for this clonotype. This chain connects TRBV9 to TRBJ1-2; 8 bases map to TRBD1. Germline V gene data show CDR1 as SGDLS and CDR2 as YYNGEE. This CDR3 has 15 residues. Losses at the gene ends were 4 bases for V and 7 bases for J; bases not matched to a gene: 12. CDR3 loop: CASSPRTGHGGGYTF. CDR3 in DNA: TGTGCCAGCAGCCCTCGGACAGGGCACGGTGGTGGCTACACCTTC.

Many counts were recorded for this clonotype. The rearrangement joins TRBV7-9 to TRBJ2-7; 10 bases fit TRBD1. Unmatched junction bases numbered 8, after V lost 5 bases and J lost 4 bases. CDR1 is SEHNR, CDR2 FQNEAQ, per germline (reference sequence). CDR3 length equals 15 residues. The CDR3 sequence: CASSGSGTGAYEQYF. The DNA of the CDR3 is TGTGCCAGCAGCGGCTCCGGGACAGGGGCATACGAGCAGTACTTC. The complete variable domain, with remaining parts taken from reference TRBV7-9 and TRBJ2-7, reads DTGVSQNPRHKITKRGQNVTFRCDPISEHNRLYWYRQTLGQGPEFLTYFQNEAQLEKSRLLSDRFSAERPKGSFSTLEIQRTEQGDSAMYLCASSGSGTGAYEQYFGPGTRLTVT.

This rearrangement joins TRBV10-3 to TRBJ2-3, with TRBD2 matching over 14 bases. The CDR3 consists of 17 residues. The J segment lost 5 bases and the V segment lost 3 bases, leaving 7 bases of the junction unmatched. The germline V gene has CDR1 ENHRY and CDR2 SYGVKD. The CDR3 region has the DNA TGTGCCATCAGTGACCCGACTAGCGGGGGGGCCGGAGATACGCAGTATTTT. Its protein is CAISDPTSGGAGDTQYF.

The CDR3 sequence: CASSQEGGGVLNTEAFF. CDR3 coding DNA: TGCGCCAGCAGCCAAGAGGGAGGGGGCGTTTTGAACACTGAAGCTTTCTTT. This rearrangement joins TRBV4-1 to TRBJ1-1; 7 bases are a match to TRBD1. This CDR3 spans 17 amino acids. Per the germline V gene, CDR1 is MGHRA and CDR2 is YSYEKL. V gave up 0 bases and J gave up 0 bases; unmatched junction bases: 7.

This clonotype was detected only a few times. The V call is TRBV7-9, the J call TRBJ2-2, with 9 bases fitting TRBD1. The V gene's germline CDR1 is SEHNR and CDR2 FQNEAQ (reference sequence). Trimming took 6 bases from V and 4 from J; bases not matched to a gene: 9. The CDR3 is 16 residues long. DNA of the CDR3: TGTGCCAGCAGTTCAAACAGGGGGCGAACCACCGGGGAGCTGTTTTTT. This encodes CASSSNRGRTTGELFF.

This chain connects TRBV12-3 or TRBV12-4 to TRBJ1-5, with D possibly matching TRBD1 (5 bases). Trimming removed 7 bases from V and 7 bases from J, with 11 bases in between. The CDR3 has 12 residues. CDR3 sequence reads: CASTLGGQPQHF. DNA for the CDR3: TGTGCCAGCACCCTCGGGGGACAGCCCCAGCATTTT.

This clonotype was observed a handful of times. The rearrangement links TRBV7-2 to TRBJ2-3, with TRBD2 identical over 7 bases. The ends lost 5 bases at V and 0 bases at J; junction bases unmatched: 8. Germline V CDR1 and CDR2: SGHTA, FQGNSA. The CDR3 loop spans 16 amino acids. The CDR3 loop is CASSPPAGPSTDTQYF. CDR3 nucleotides: TGTGCCAGCAGCCCCCCAGCGGGGCCGAGCACAGATACGCAGTATTTT.

In this sample, this clonotype turned up a few times. V is TRBV6-6 and J is TRBJ2-1; 12 bases are shared with TRBD2. The J segment lost 7 bases and the V segment lost 2 bases, leaving 3 bases of the junction unmatched. Germline CDR1 reads MNHNY; CDR2 reads SVGAGI (reference sequence). The CDR3 is made up of 15 amino acids. CDR3 DNA: TGTGCCAGCAGTTACCTAGCGGGGGGGCTGAATGAGCAGTTCTTC. It encodes CASSYLAGGLNEQFF.

Many counts were recorded for this clonotype. The rearrangement joins TRBV7-2 to TRBJ2-7, with D maybe TRBD2 (6 bases). Trimming shortened V by 10 bases and J by 0 bases, and 16 bases separated the two germline ends. This CDR3 has 14 residues. CDR1 and CDR2 (germline): SGHTA, FQGNSA. The CDR3 protein is CATQARGSSYEQYF. The CDR3 nucleotides read TGTGCCACCCAAGCTCGGGGGAGCTCCTACGAGCAGTACTTC.

CDR3 sequence (DNA): TGTGCCAGCAGTCAAGACAGGGGAGCCTCCTACGAGCAGTACTTC. As protein: CASSQDRGASYEQYF. The chain links TRBV6-1 to TRBJ2-7; 8 nucleotides match TRBD1. V lost 5 bases, J lost 0 bases, and 6 bases stayed unmatched. The CDR3 runs 15 residues. Germline values: CDR1 MNHNS, CDR2 SASEGT.

CDR3 nucleotides: TGCGCCAGCAGCTGGGGTAAAAGGTCGGGGCAAGAGACCCAGTACTTC. This sequence encodes CASSWGKRSGQETQYF. The rearrangement uses TRBV5-1 and TRBJ2-5; tentatively, D is TRBD2 (5 bases). Deletions cut 3 bases from V and 2 bases from J, with 17 bases between. Per germline, CDR1 SGHRS and CDR2 YFSETQ. The CDR3 contains 16 residues.

The table lists this clonotype with a few counts. This sequence joins TRBV20-1 and TRBJ2-2; the D gene is possibly TRBD2 (6 bases). V lost 3 bases, J lost 0 bases, and 14 bases lay in between. Germline-derived CDR1 and CDR2 are DFQATT and SNEGSKA (reference sequence). The CDR3 sequence is 16 residues long. DNA for the CDR3: TGCAGTGCTAGGGGTGCGGGGAACGCGAACACCGGGGAGCTGTTTTTT. The encoded protein is CSARGAGNANTGELFF.

J is TRBJ1-1 and V is TRBV7-2; D perhaps matches TRBD1 (6 bases). This CDR3 comprises 15 residues. V shed 6 bases and J shed 1 base, with 15 bases lying between them. Germline CDR1 and CDR2: SGHTA and FQGNSA. CDR3 in amino acids: CASRPTGFGNTEAFF. CDR3 coding DNA: TGTGCCAGCAGACCCACAGGGTTTGGGAACACTGAAGCTTTCTTT.

This clonotype was counted a few times. The chain is built from TRBV29-1 and TRBJ2-3; D tentatively fits TRBD1 or TRBD2 (5 bases each). The germline CDR1 and CDR2 sequences are SQVTM and ANQGSEA. The CDR3 loop spans 14 amino acids. V was cut by 2 bases and J by 0 bases, with 9 bases left in between. The CDR3 DNA reads as TGCAGCGTTGAACCGGGGCCTAGCACAGATACGCAGTATTTT. Translated, it gives CSVEPGPSTDTQYF.

This clonotype was picked up many times. The chain combines TRBV7-2 with TRBJ2-5; maybe TRBD2 (6 bases). Trimming cost V 5 bases and J 4 bases, with 14 bases left between them. The CDR3 sequence is 14 residues long. Germline CDR1 SGHTA, CDR2 FQGNSA. The CDR3 region is CASSPRAGTETQYF. The CDR3 DNA is TGTGCCAGCAGCCCACGGGCGGGGACAGAGACCCAGTACTTC.

The V and J genes are TRBV6-5 and TRBJ2-5, with a weak D call TRBD1 (5 bases). The ends were cut back, 7 bases at V and 5 bases at J, with 17 bases in the middle. This CDR3 is 14 amino acids long. Germline assignment: CDR1 MNHEY and CDR2 SVGAGI. Here the CDR3 DNA reads TGTGCCAGCAATCCTTACAGGAGCACGGAGACCCAGTACTTC. This translates into CASNPYRSTETQYF.

This chain uses TRBV12-3 or TRBV12-4 with TRBJ2-7, with 8 bases aligning to TRBD1. The CDR3 sequence is 16 residues long. With V trimmed by 7 bases and J by 2 bases, 13 bases remained unmatched. Here the CDR3 reads CASNPTGATSAYEQYF. CDR3 coding DNA: TGTGCCAGCAACCCGACAGGGGCCACCTCGGCCTACGAGCAGTACTTC.

This clonotype appeared many times. This chain connects TRBV5-1 to TRBJ2-1; maybe TRBD2 (5 bases). Germline V gene sequence: CDR1 SGHRS, CDR2 YFSETQ. Trimming cost V 0 bases and J 0 bases, with 13 bases left between them. CDR3 length equals 17 residues. In DNA form, the CDR3 reads TGCGCCAGCAGCTTGGCGCCGCGGAGGAGCTCCTACAATGAGCAGTTCTTC. Protein: CASSLAPRRSSYNEQFF.

This clonotype was seen only a few times. The chain employs TRBV6-2 or TRBV6-3 and TRBJ2-7; D ambiguous. The CDR3 has 12 amino acids. Germline CDR1 is MNHEY and CDR2 is SVGEGT. Trimming removed 5 bases from V and 6 bases from J, with 11 bases in between. Here the CDR3 reads CASSGPSGEQYV. The CDR3 nucleotides are TGTGCCAGCAGTGGGCCCTCGGGCGAGCAGTACGTC.

This clonotype showed up just a few times. This sequence joins TRBV7-2 and TRBJ2-5; tentatively, D is TRBD1 (5 bases). The CDR3 totals 12 residues. Trimming took 7 bases from V and 5 from J, leaving 11 bases between them. Germline V CDR1 and CDR2: SGHTA, FQGNSA. Here the CDR3 DNA reads TGTGCCAGCACAAAACCAGGGGAGACCCAGTACTTC. Its protein product is CASTKPGETQYF.